A selection of T cell receptor beta chains follows, all from one sample in a study of blood T cell repertoires in COVID-19. The repertoire was sequenced with immunoSEQ multiplex PCR; TCRdb's copy has only in-frame clones and lacks some. The data hold 200,000 to 250,000 clones, with 85% to 90% observed a single time. What was sequenced was peripheral blood. The receptors stem from a man of 80 years or more with acute or convalescent COVID-19. Both conserved end residues are part of each CDR3. The order of the fields is J gene, D gene, V gene, clone size, CDR3 DNA, CDR3 protein. D genes are given only for firm matches. Clone size appears in some rows only: once, few, many, or a class for an expanded clone.

J gene: TRBJ1-3
D gene: -
V gene: TRBV7-9
clone size: -
CDR3 DNA: TGTGCCAGCAGCTTCGACAGCTCTGGAAACACCATATATTTT
CDR3 protein: CASSFDSSGNTIYF

J gene: TRBJ2-2
D gene: TRBD2
V gene: TRBV29-1
clone size: -
CDR3 DNA: TGCAGCGTTAGGACTAGCGGCACCGGGGAGCTGTTTTTT
CDR3 protein: CSVRTSGTGELFF

J gene: TRBJ1-2
D gene: TRBD1
V gene: TRBV18
clone size: -
CDR3 DNA: TGTGCCAGCTCATCAGCCTCGGGACAGCGTAACTATGGCTACACCTTC
CDR3 protein: CASSSASGQRNYGYTF

J gene: TRBJ1-1
D gene: -
V gene: TRBV13
clone size: once
CDR3 DNA: TGTGCCAGCAGCCCTCGACAGCTCACTGAAGCTTTCTTT
CDR3 protein: CASSPRQLTEAFF

J gene: TRBJ2-7
D gene: TRBD1
V gene: TRBV30
clone size: -
CDR3 DNA: TGTGCCTGGAGTGGGGGACAGGGGGTAAAGACGTACTTC
CDR3 protein: CAWSGGQGVKTYF

J gene: TRBJ2-6
D gene: TRBD1
V gene: TRBV2
clone size: -
CDR3 DNA: TGTGCCGGAACAGGGGGCGAGGGATTCGCCAACGTCCTGACTTTC
CDR3 protein: CAGTGGEGFANVLTF

J gene: TRBJ2-7
D gene: -
V gene: TRBV24-1
clone size: -
CDR3 DNA: TGTGCCACCAGTGATTTTGGGGGCAGCGACGAGCAGTACTTC
CDR3 protein: CATSDFGGSDEQYF

J gene: TRBJ1-5
D gene: -
V gene: TRBV28
clone size: once
CDR3 DNA: TGTGCCAGCAGTTTAGGTTCAGGGCTCAATCAGCCCCAGCATTTT
CDR3 protein: CASSLGSGLNQPQHF

J gene: TRBJ2-5
D gene: -
V gene: TRBV30
clone size: -
CDR3 DNA: TGTGCCTGGAGTGCACTCTACCTGCGAGAGACCCAGTACTTC
CDR3 protein: CAWSALYLRETQYF

J gene: TRBJ2-3
D gene: TRBD2
V gene: TRBV5-1
clone size: -
CDR3 DNA: TGCGCCAGCAGAAATACACCGGGACTAGCGGACACAGATACGCAGTATTTT
CDR3 protein: CASRNTPGLADTDTQYF

J gene: TRBJ1-6
D gene: -
V gene: TRBV6-5
clone size: -
CDR3 DNA: TGTGCCAGCAGTTACTCGGGGGGGCGAGGTAATTCACCCCTCCACTTT
CDR3 protein: CASSYSGGRGNSPLHF

J gene: TRBJ1-6
D gene: TRBD1
V gene: TRBV6-5
clone size: -
CDR3 DNA: TGTGCCAGCAGCCAAACAGGGGGCCGATCACCCCTCCACTTT
CDR3 protein: CASSQTGGRSPLHF

J gene: TRBJ1-5
D gene: TRBD1
V gene: TRBV30
clone size: -
CDR3 DNA: TGTGCCTGGAGTGTATCGACCCGGGACAGAAATCAGCCCCAGCATTTT
CDR3 protein: CAWSVSTRDRNQPQHF

J gene: TRBJ2-7
D gene: TRBD1
V gene: TRBV27
clone size: -
CDR3 DNA: TGTGCCAGCAGTTTTAGGGCCAGGGGGCAGTACGAGCAGTACTTC
CDR3 protein: CASSFRARGQYEQYF

J gene: TRBJ2-7
D gene: TRBD1
V gene: TRBV28
clone size: -
CDR3 DNA: TGTGCCAGCAGGTCACCCGGGGACAGGCGAACCTACGAGCAGTACTTC
CDR3 protein: CASRSPGDRRTYEQYF

J gene: TRBJ1-1
D gene: -
V gene: TRBV18
clone size: -
CDR3 DNA: TGTGCCAGCTCTTCGGGCAGGGATACTGAAGCTTTCTTT
CDR3 protein: CASSSGRDTEAFF

J gene: TRBJ2-2
D gene: TRBD2
V gene: TRBV10-3
clone size: -
CDR3 DNA: TGTGCCATCTCCCGGGAGGGGAGCACCGGGGAGCTGTTTTTT
CDR3 protein: CAISREGSTGELFF

J gene: TRBJ1-5
D gene: -
V gene: TRBV21-1
clone size: -
CDR3 DNA: TGTGCCAGCAGCAAAGCAGACCGGGACAGGGGTAATCAGCCCCAGCATTTT
CDR3 protein: CASSKADRDRGNQPQHF

J gene: TRBJ2-3
D gene: -
V gene: TRBV6-5
clone size: -
CDR3 DNA: TGTGCCAGCAGTTTAGGTCGGGATTCTGCAGATACGCAGTATTTT
CDR3 protein: CASSLGRDSADTQYF

J gene: TRBJ2-1
D gene: TRBD1
V gene: TRBV5-1
clone size: -
CDR3 DNA: TGCGCCAGCAGCTTTCGGGGCAGGGGGCGGACGGGCTCCTACAATGAGCAGTTCTTC
CDR3 protein: CASSFRGRGRTGSYNEQFF

J gene: TRBJ1-5
D gene: TRBD1
V gene: TRBV7-2
clone size: -
CDR3 DNA: TGTGCCAGCAGCTTACAGGGGGGCAATCAGCCCCAGCATTTT
CDR3 protein: CASSLQGGNQPQHF

J gene: TRBJ1-2
D gene: -
V gene: TRBV28
clone size: -
CDR3 DNA: TGTGCCAGCACTTTCTCACACACTTCAGGCTATGGCTACACCTTC
CDR3 protein: CASTFSHTSGYGYTF

J gene: TRBJ2-2
D gene: TRBD1
V gene: TRBV6-4
clone size: -
CDR3 DNA: TGTGCCAGCAGCGAGGACAGGGGCCCCACCGGGGAGCTGTTTTTT
CDR3 protein: CASSEDRGPTGELFF